Listed below are T cell receptor beta chains from one sample, sequenced in a study of cytomegalovirus exposure and HLA in healthy donors. TCRdb's table, derived via immunoSEQ multiplex PCR, lists solely in-frame clones and lacks some. The repertoire holds approximately 110,000 clones, 76% seen once, with around 8.5% in the top ten. Material: PBMCs. The receptors derive from a man in his forties in good health and CMV-seropositive. Both conserved end residues are part of each CDR3. A D gene is named only where the DNA matches it firmly. Clone size is shown for a subset of rows, as once, few, many or a class of expanded clone.

V	J	D	length	size	CDR3	DNA
TRBV19	TRBJ2-4	TRBD2	16	once	CASNSRLALAKNIQYF	TGTGCCAGTAATTCCCGACTAGCTCTAGCCAAAAACATTCAGTACTTC
TRBV11-2	TRBJ2-7	-	15	-	CASSLDPGSPYEQYF	TGTGCCAGCAGCTTAGACCCGGGGTCCCCCTACGAGCAGTACTTC
TRBV5-6	TRBJ1-6	-	15	few	CASSLAGGYNSPLHF	TGTGCCAGCAGCTTGGCGGGAGGATATAATTCACCCCTCCACTTT
TRBV11-2	TRBJ2-1	TRBD1	16	-	CASLPTGTGGKDEQFF	TGTGCCAGCCTGCCCACCGGGACAGGGGGCAAGGATGAGCAGTTCTTC
TRBV19	TRBJ1-2	-	15	-	CASSIGSLANYGYTF	TGTGCCAGTAGTATCGGCAGCCTAGCTAACTATGGCTACACCTTC
TRBV2	TRBJ1-1	-	14	-	CASSDRVTNTEAFF	TGTGCCAGCAGTGACAGGGTAACCAACACTGAAGCTTTCTTT
TRBV2	TRBJ2-2	TRBD1	13	-	CASSAQGAGELFF	TGTGCCAGCAGTGCACAGGGGGCCGGGGAGCTGTTTTTT
TRBV15	TRBJ2-5	-	14	-	CATSRDAGWETQYF	TGTGCCACCAGCAGAGATGCGGGGTGGGAGACCCAGTACTTC
TRBV7-9	TRBJ2-1	-	15	-	CASSLRLRTYNEQFF	TGTGCCAGCAGCTTGCGTTTGCGGACCTACAATGAGCAGTTCTTC
TRBV27	TRBJ2-2	TRBD1	14	-	CASRPTGDTGELFF	TGTGCCAGCAGACCAACAGGGGACACCGGGGAGCTGTTTTTT
TRBV5-4	TRBJ1-1	-	15	once	CASSIGQGMNTEAFF	TGTGCCAGCAGTATCGGGCAGGGGATGAACACTGAAGCTTTCTTT
TRBV6-5	TRBJ1-1	TRBD1	14	once	CASSSIQGEAEAFF	TGTGCCAGCAGTTCGATCCAGGGGGAGGCTGAAGCTTTCTTT
TRBV14	TRBJ1-1	-	16	-	CASSQDDWPMNTEAFF	TGTGCCAGCAGCCAAGATGATTGGCCGATGAACACTGAAGCTTTCTTT
TRBV13	TRBJ2-5	-	15	-	CASSPPSGREETQYF	TGTGCCAGCAGCCCCCCATCTGGGCGGGAAGAGACCCAGTACTTC
TRBV6-5	TRBJ1-6	TRBD1	15	-	CASSRKDRGNSPLHF	TGTGCCAGCAGCCGGAAGGACAGGGGAAATTCACCCCTCCACTTT
TRBV6-5	TRBJ1-1	-	12	-	CASSFRGTEAFF	TGTGCCAGCAGTTTCAGGGGAACTGAAGCTTTCTTT
TRBV19	TRBJ2-3	TRBD2	17	few	CASSLIGRTSGTDTQYF	TGTGCCAGTAGTTTGATCGGCCGGACTAGCGGGACAGATACGCAGTATTTT
TRBV18	TRBJ2-2	-	16	-	CASSPVLVSNTGELFF	TGTGCCAGCTCACCCGTTCTAGTATCGAACACCGGGGAGCTGTTTTTT
TRBV28	TRBJ2-2	-	15	-	CASSSGRTDTGELFF	TGTGCCAGCAGTTCTGGACGGACAGATACCGGGGAGCTGTTTTTT
TRBV11-2	TRBJ2-7	-	15	-	CASSFQRHTAYEQYF	TGTGCCAGCAGCTTCCAGAGGCACACCGCCTACGAGCAGTACTTC
TRBV19	TRBJ2-7	TRBD2	14	-	CASSTGLEEWEQYF	TGTGCCAGTAGTACAGGACTAGAGGAGTGGGAGCAGTACTTC
TRBV27	TRBJ2-7	TRBD2	12	-	CASYLAGTEQYF	TGTGCCAGCTACCTAGCGGGTACCGAGCAGTACTTC
TRBV5-1	TRBJ1-1	TRBD1	18	-	CASTSSTGGAGLGTEAFF	TGCGCCAGCACCTCCTCGACAGGGGGCGCGGGGCTCGGCACTGAAGCTTTCTTT
TRBV5-1	TRBJ2-5	-	15	-	CASSSESRSQETQYF	TGCGCCAGCAGTAGCGAGTCCAGATCACAAGAGACCCAGTACTTC
TRBV7-6	TRBJ2-1	TRBD1	17	-	CASSPRQGRTLYNEQFF	TGTGCCAGCAGCCCTAGACAGGGAAGGACACTCTACAATGAGCAGTTCTTC
TRBV6-6	TRBJ1-1	TRBD1	15	-	CASRPTGTGITEAFF	TGTGCCAGCAGACCGACCGGGACAGGGATCACTGAAGCTTTCTTT
TRBV5-1	TRBJ1-6	-	14	-	CASSRASYNSPLHF	TGCGCCAGCAGCCGCGCCTCCTATAATTCACCCCTCCACTTT
TRBV29-1	TRBJ1-2	TRBD1	15	few	CSVPGQGSHNYGYTF	TGCAGCGTCCCGGGACAGGGGTCCCATAACTATGGCTACACCTTC
TRBV27	TRBJ2-1	-	12	-	CASSFTGGEQFF	TGTGCCAGCAGTTTTACAGGCGGCGAGCAGTTCTTC
TRBV5-1	TRBJ2-5	TRBD2	18	few	CASSLGSSGRLSQETQYF	TGCGCCAGCAGCTTAGGGTCAAGCGGGAGGCTCAGCCAAGAGACCCAGTACTTC
TRBV5-1	TRBJ2-7	-	15	-	CASNLGQGIGHEQYF	TGCGCCAGCAACTTGGGGCAGGGGATCGGGCACGAGCAGTACTTC
TRBV10-3	TRBJ2-5	TRBD2	14	once	CAAATSGNQETQYF	TGTGCCGCGGCGACTAGCGGGAACCAAGAGACCCAGTACTTC
TRBV11-3	TRBJ2-1	TRBD2	14	-	CASSLSGGLNEQFF	TGTGCCAGCAGCTTATCGGGGGGGCTGAATGAGCAGTTCTTC
TRBV7-8	TRBJ2-1	TRBD1	13	-	CASSLIQGSEQFF	TGTGCCAGCAGCTTAATACAGGGGAGTGAGCAGTTCTTC
TRBV29-1	TRBJ2-2	-	12	-	CSAGLVTGELFF	TGCAGTGCAGGGTTAGTCACCGGGGAGCTGTTTTTT
TRBV10-1	TRBJ1-4	-	19	-	CASSGGRGGVSPTNEKLFF	TGCGCCAGCAGTGGGGGGAGGGGAGGGGTTAGTCCAACTAATGAAAAACTGTTTTTT
TRBV5-1	TRBJ2-1	-	16	-	CASSLATGSSYNEQFF	TGCGCCAGCAGCTTGGCTACCGGTAGCTCCTACAATGAGCAGTTCTTC
TRBV5-1	TRBJ1-2	TRBD1	16	-	CASSFSPRGPLYGYTF	TGCGCCAGCAGCTTCTCCCCCAGGGGGCCCCTCTATGGCTACACCTTC
TRBV10-1	TRBJ2-5	-	15	few	CASSESTGIQETQYF	TGCGCCAGCAGTGAGTCGACAGGAATACAAGAGACCCAGTACTTC
TRBV7-8	TRBJ2-7	TRBD2	16	-	CASSQGTSGSGYEQYF	TGTGCCAGCAGCCAGGGGACTAGCGGGAGCGGATACGAGCAGTACTTC
TRBV5-5	TRBJ2-6	-	15	-	CASSLPNSGANVLTF	TGTGCCAGCAGCTTGCCTAACTCTGGGGCCAACGTCCTGACTTTC
TRBV27	TRBJ2-1	-	13	-	CASSSAGYNEQFF	TGTGCCAGCAGTTCGGCAGGCTACAATGAGCAGTTCTTC
TRBV6-5	TRBJ1-1	-	14	-	CASSYRGAYTEAFF	TGTGCCAGCAGTTACCGGGGGGCTTACACTGAAGCTTTCTTT
TRBV28	TRBJ2-3	-	12	-	CASGGDGDTQYF	TGTGCCAGCGGAGGGGATGGAGATACGCAGTATTTT
TRBV30	TRBJ2-5	-	11	-	CAWSVAETQYF	TGTGCCTGGAGTGTAGCAGAGACCCAGTACTTC
TRBV30	TRBJ1-3	-	15	once	CAWSLSGAFGNTIYF	TGTGCCTGGAGTCTATCAGGGGCATTTGGAAACACCATATATTTT
TRBV11-2	TRBJ1-1	-	14	-	CASSLFRESSEAFF	TGTGCCAGCAGCTTATTCAGGGAAAGTTCTGAAGCTTTCTTT
TRBV28	TRBJ1-4	TRBD1	16	-	CASSSGQGAGVEKLFF	TGTGCCAGCAGTTCGGGACAGGGGGCCGGAGTCGAAAAACTGTTTTTT
TRBV9	TRBJ2-1	TRBD2	12	few	CASSAAGAEQFF	TGTGCCAGCAGCGCAGCGGGGGCTGAGCAGTTCTTC
TRBV7-2	TRBJ2-3	TRBD1	15	-	CASSLMGQGTDTQYF	TGTGCCAGCAGCTTAATGGGACAGGGCACAGATACGCAGTATTTT
TRBV7-9	TRBJ2-1	TRBD1	16	-	CASSFPSTGQYNEQFF	TGTGCCAGCAGCTTTCCTAGTACGGGACAGTACAATGAGCAGTTCTTC